This T cell receptor (beta chain) emerged from a study of cytomegalovirus exposure and HLA in healthy donors. V shed 6 bases and J 4 bases; nucleotides not matched to a gene: 11. CDR3 length: 15 residues. Germline V gene lookup returns CDR1 MNHEY and CDR2 SVGAGI. It was with 60 Vbeta and 13 Jbeta primers that the PCR ran. Data came from immunoSEQ multiplex PCR; TCRdb stores just in-frame clones and leaves some out. The sample records roughly 80,000 clones, over 60% being singletons. Everyone who donated was a healthy bone marrow donor. Sequencing used PBMCs. The sequence derives from a male donor in good health and CMV-seropositive. The J gene is TRBJ1-2, the V gene TRBV6-5, with 7 nucleotides matching TRBD1. CDR3 loop: CASRQTGTDSYGYTF. As DNA, the CDR3 is TGTGCCAGCAGACAAACCGGGACAGACTCCTATGGCTACACCTTC.